This entry is about one T cell receptor (beta chain). The time point: persistent/refractory GD, antithyroid drugs over 5 years with positive TRAb. The TCR library was prepared using RNA isolated from PBMCs. Relying on iRepertoire HTBI primers and Arm-PCR of CDR3 regions, the team built TCR beta libraries. MiXCR was run by TCRdb on the multiplex PCR reads, yielding one entry per CDR3 protein. The repertoire has approximately 690,000 distinct CDR3 sequences, 30% of them found once; the top ten carry around 42%. Trimming took 2 bases from V and 0 from J, leaving 17 bases between them. Germline-derived CDR1 and CDR2 are MNHEY and SVGAGI. This CDR3 has 18 residues. This entry is derived from a study of regulatory T cells in long-lasting Graves disease.

V gene TRBV6-5 combines with J gene TRBJ1-5, with D unresolved. Source: peripheral blood mononuclear cells (PBMCs), taken when the disease was refractory, from a patient treated with antithyroid drugs. This clonotype was obtained from a female donor with Graves disease. The CDR3 DNA is TGTGCCAGCAGTTACCTTGGTCCAAGCAGAAATAGCAATCAGCCCCAGCATTTT. Residues: CASSYLGPSRNSNQPQHF.